The entry below describes one T cell receptor beta chain. What it binds is unknown. This sample is part of a study of CD8+CD57+ T cells in acquired aplastic anemia. Overall study findings and caveats: Overlapping CD8+ CDR3 repertoires of patients and controls contained around 30 shared sequences.

Researchers used genomic DNA as the template to profile TCR beta VDJ and CDR3. TCRdb itself ran the reads through MiXCR, one entry per CDR3 protein. This sample has 150,000 to 200,000 distinct CDR3 sequences; 55% to 70% occur once, and the top ten carry 46%. This CDR3 has 14 residues. The germline gives CDR1 SQVTM, CDR2 ANQGSEA. After removal of 3 bases from V and 7 bases from J, the junction contained 8 bases not matched to a gene. The V and J genes are TRBV29-1 and TRBJ2-1, with 8 bases aligning to TRBD2. The material sequenced was sorted CD4+, CD8+, or CD8+CD57+ T cells (not recorded which) from PBMCs. This clonotype was sampled from a human donor with severe aplastic anemia or a healthy control (not recorded which). CDR3: CSVEEREGANEQFF. CDR3 bases: TGCAGCGTTGAGGAACGGGAGGGCGCGAATGAGCAGTTCTTC.